This T cell receptor beta chain was captured by sequencing in a study of blood T cell repertoires in COVID-19. About the study: Material from acute and convalescent COVID-19 was sourced from the United States, Italy and Spain. T cells, B-cell-depleted T cells, or PBMCs provided the cDNA or gDNA that served as material.

Under the authors' procedure: Amplifying reference gene primers gave estimates of nucleated cell counts. Assay used: immunoSEQ multiplex PCR; TCRdb lists only in-frame clones, some missing. V and J calls and clone size come straight from that table; D and trimming were deduced from the DNA. The sample yields fewer than 200,000 clones, around 80% seen once. V was pared by 0 bases and J by 0 bases, with 15 bases between. This CDR3 spans 17 amino acids. Germline CDR1 SGHRS, CDR2 YFSETQ. Sequenced material: peripheral blood. This TCR was sampled from a man between 60 and 75 years old with acute or convalescent COVID-19. This chain uses TRBV5-1 with TRBJ2-5; TRBD1 might be the D (6 bases). CDR3 bases: TGCGCCAGCAGCTTGGTAGGCGGCAGGGGCAACCAAGAGACCCAGTACTTC. It is translated as CASSLVGGRGNQETQYF.